This is a list of T cell receptor beta chains from one sample in a study of OX40 agonist ivuxolimab in advanced cancers. TCRdb keeps only in-frame clones here, not all; method: immunoSEQ multiplex PCR. Of around 70,000 clones listed, around four fifths are singletons. The input for sequencing was CD4+ or CD8+ T cells sorted from blood, taken in a trial of the OX40 agonist ivuxolimab. The source of these receptors is an adult with an advanced solid tumor such as melanoma, head and neck, liver or kidney cancer. The conserved cysteine and the conserved F or W are not part of the CDR3 here. The order of the fields is CDR3 length, D gene, J gene, clone size, V gene, CDR3 protein. A D gene is named only where the DNA matches it firmly. Part of the rows lack a size; the others show once, few, many or a class for expanded clones.

14,TRBD1,TRBJ2-5,-,TRBV7-9,ASSLAKGQQKETQY
14,TRBD2,TRBJ2-3,-,TRBV7-2,ASSLGIAGMRDTQY
12,TRBD1,TRBJ2-1,once,TRBV7-9,ASSTDRETDEQF
14,TRBD2,TRBJ2-5,-,TRBV14,ASSHLLAGAQETQY
12,-,-,-,TRBV30,AWSRGLYSYEQY
15,TRBD1,TRBJ2-1,-,TRBV28,ASSLATGTGSYNEQF
12,TRBD2,TRBJ2-3,-,TRBV30,AWRVGGSTDTQY
13,TRBD1,TRBJ2-1,-,TRBV28,ASRAPGQIYNEQF
10,TRBD1,TRBJ2-7,-,TRBV10-3,AIRGQGGEQY
11,-,TRBJ2-7,-,TRBV10-2,ASSDDSTYEQY
11,-,TRBJ1-3,-,TRBV27,ASSLDSGNTIY
11,-,TRBJ2-3,-,TRBV11-2,ASSLVWADTQY
10,-,TRBJ2-1,-,TRBV25-1,ASSTDYNEQF
11,TRBD2,TRBJ2-1,-,TRBV6-6,ASRERGPYEQF
11,-,-,-,TRBV7-2,ASSSTRGYEQY
13,TRBD2,TRBJ2-1,-,TRBV11-3,ASSLGAGIDNEQF
15,-,TRBJ1-5,-,TRBV27,ASSPRGGPYSNQPQH
11,-,TRBJ1-1,-,TRBV7-6,ASSRRADTEAF
13,-,TRBJ1-4,once,TRBV5-1,ASSLVLAGDEKLF
13,-,TRBJ2-1,-,TRBV18,ASSPRQGKSGEQF
12,-,TRBJ2-4,-,TRBV5-1,ASAVGTAKNIQY
13,-,TRBJ2-2,-,TRBV11-3,ASSLGQGRTGELF
9,-,TRBJ1-1,-,TRBV28,ASKGGGHAF
14,TRBD2,TRBJ2-1,few,TRBV6-5,ASSYSSSGAYNEQF
12,-,TRBJ1-6,-,TRBV28,ASRPLGLISPLH
12,-,TRBJ1-2,-,TRBV7-9,ASSQAALRYGYT
9,-,TRBJ2-3,-,TRBV5-1,ASRGTDTQY
12,-,TRBJ1-6,-,TRBV18,ASSNRAEGSPLH
14,TRBD2,TRBJ2-3,-,TRBV18,ASQTSGRKSADTQY
14,TRBD1,TRBJ1-2,-,TRBV5-1,ASRSFGTVSNYGYT
14,-,TRBJ2-1,-,TRBV9,ASSVDGRTGFNEQF
13,-,TRBJ1-4,-,TRBV4-2,ASSQAEGINEKLF